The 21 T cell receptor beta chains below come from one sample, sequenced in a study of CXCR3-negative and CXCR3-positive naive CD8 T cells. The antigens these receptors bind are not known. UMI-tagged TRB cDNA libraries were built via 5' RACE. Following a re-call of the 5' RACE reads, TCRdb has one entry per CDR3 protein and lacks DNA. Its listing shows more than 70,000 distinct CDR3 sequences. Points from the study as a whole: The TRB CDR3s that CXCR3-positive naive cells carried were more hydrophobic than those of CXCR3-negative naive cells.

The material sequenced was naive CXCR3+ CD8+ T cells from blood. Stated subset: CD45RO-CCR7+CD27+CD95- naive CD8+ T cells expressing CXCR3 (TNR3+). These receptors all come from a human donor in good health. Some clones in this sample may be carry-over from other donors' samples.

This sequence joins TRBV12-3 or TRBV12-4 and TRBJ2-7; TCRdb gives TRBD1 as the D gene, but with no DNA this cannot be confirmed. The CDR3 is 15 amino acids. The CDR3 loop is CASSSTGTDFYEQYF.

CDR3 sequence: CSAEDPDWGGLEQYF. The chain is built from TRBV20-1 and TRBJ2-7; TCRdb indicates TRBD1, and absent DNA this call remains unverified. This CDR3 region has 15 residues. Germline loops: CDR1 DFQATT, CDR2 SNEGSKA (reference sequence).

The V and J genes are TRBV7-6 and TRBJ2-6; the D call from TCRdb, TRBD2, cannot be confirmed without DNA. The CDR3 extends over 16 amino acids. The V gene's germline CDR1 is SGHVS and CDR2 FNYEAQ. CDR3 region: CASSSGGTSGANVLTF.

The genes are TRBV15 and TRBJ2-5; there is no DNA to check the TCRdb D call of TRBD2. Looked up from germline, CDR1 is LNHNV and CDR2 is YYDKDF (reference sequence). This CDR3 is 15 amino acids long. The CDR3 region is CATSGTVGLQETQYF.

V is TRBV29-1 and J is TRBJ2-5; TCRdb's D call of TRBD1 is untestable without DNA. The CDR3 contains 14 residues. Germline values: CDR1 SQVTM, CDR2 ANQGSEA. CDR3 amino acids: CSTPDWGFGETQYF.

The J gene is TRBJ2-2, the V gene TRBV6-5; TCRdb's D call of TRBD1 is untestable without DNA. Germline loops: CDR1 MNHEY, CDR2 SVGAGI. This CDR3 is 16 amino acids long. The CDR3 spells CASSYGWGRNTGELFF.

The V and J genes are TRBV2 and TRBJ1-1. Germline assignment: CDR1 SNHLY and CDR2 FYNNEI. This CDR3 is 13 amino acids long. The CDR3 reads CASRRSRNAEAFF. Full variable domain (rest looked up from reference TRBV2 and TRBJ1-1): EPEVTQTPSHQVTQMGQEVILRCVPISNHLYFYWYRQILGQKVEFLVSFYNNEISEKSEIFDDQFSVERPDGSNFTLKIRSTKLEDSAMYFCASRRSRNAEAFFGQGTRLTVV.

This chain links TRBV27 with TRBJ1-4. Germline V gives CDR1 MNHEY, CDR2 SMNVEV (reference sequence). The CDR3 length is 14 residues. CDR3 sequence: CASKWGATNEKLFF.

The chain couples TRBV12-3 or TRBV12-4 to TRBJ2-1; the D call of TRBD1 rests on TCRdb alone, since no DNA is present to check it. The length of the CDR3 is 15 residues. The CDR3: CASSAGDVTYNEQFF.

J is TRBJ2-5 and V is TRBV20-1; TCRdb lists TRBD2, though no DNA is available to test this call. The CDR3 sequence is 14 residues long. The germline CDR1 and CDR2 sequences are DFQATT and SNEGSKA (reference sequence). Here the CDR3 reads CSASPWRGEETQYF.

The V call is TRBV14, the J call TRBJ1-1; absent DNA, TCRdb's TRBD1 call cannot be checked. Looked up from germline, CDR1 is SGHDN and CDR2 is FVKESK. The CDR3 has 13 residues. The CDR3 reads CASSQDRGSEAFF.

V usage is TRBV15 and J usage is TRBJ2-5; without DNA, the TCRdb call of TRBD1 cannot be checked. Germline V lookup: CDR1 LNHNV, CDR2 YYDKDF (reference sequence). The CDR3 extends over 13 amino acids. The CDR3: CATFMTGEQTQYF.

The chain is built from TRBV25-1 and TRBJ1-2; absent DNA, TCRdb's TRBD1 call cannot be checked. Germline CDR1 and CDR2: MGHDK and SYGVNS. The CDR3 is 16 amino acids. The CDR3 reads CASSEYFLGGEDGYTF.

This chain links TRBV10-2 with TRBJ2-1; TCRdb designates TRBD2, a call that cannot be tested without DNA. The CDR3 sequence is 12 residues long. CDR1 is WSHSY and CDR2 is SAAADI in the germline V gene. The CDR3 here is CATRAPPGDRLF.

CDR3 loop: CASSSEGGDLAKNIQYF. The chain employs TRBV9 and TRBJ2-4; the D call from TCRdb, TRBD1, cannot be confirmed without DNA. Germline assignment: CDR1 SGDLS and CDR2 YYNGEE. This CDR3 contains 17 residues.

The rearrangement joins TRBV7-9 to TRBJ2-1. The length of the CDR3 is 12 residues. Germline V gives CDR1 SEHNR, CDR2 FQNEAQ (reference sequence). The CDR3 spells CASSLAEYEQFF.

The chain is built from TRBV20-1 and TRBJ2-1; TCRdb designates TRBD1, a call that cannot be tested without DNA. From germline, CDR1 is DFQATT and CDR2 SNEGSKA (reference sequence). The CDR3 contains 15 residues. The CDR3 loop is CSARGYRGTYNEQFF.

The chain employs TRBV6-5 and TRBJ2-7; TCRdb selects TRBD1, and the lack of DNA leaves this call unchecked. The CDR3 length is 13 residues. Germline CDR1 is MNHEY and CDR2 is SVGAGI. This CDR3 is CASTPGTDYEQYF.

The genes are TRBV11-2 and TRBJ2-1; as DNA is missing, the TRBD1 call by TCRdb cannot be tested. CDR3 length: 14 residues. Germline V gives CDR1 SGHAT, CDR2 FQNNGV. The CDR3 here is CASSYNLQGWGPLF.

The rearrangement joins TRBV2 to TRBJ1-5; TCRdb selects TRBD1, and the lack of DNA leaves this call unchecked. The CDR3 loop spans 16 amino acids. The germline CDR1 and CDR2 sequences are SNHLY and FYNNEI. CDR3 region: CASREWGQTRGQPQHF.

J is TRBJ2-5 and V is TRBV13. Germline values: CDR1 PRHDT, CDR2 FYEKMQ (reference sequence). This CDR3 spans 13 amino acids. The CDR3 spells CASSLGRGETQYF.